These 32 T cell receptor beta chains share one sample of origin, sequenced in a study of shared clonotypes between healthy human individuals. The repertoire was sequenced with immunoSEQ multiplex PCR; TCRdb's copy has only in-frame clones and lacks some. The sample consists of fewer than 700,000 clones, roughly 79% of them appearing once. Sequenced material: PBMCs. Receptors originate from a woman aged 40 to 55 in good health. Some clones in this sample may be carry-over from other donors' samples.

The chain joins TRBV10-1 to TRBJ2-3; D gene unclear. This CDR3 is 15 amino acids long. CDR1 is WNHNN, CDR2 SYGVQD, per germline (reference sequence). V lost 4 bases and J 0 bases, leaving 11 bases between the germline ends. The CDR3 DNA follows: TGCGCCAGCAGTGCGATACAAGCAAGCACAGATACGCAGTATTTT. It specifies CASSAIQASTDTQYF.

This chain links TRBV7-6 with TRBJ1-3, with TRBD1 matching 7 bases. Germline V gene sequence: CDR1 SGHVS, CDR2 FNYEAQ. The CDR3 runs 15 residues. The trim removed 3 bases at V and 10 bases at J, leaving 12 bases unmatched. The CDR3 nucleotides read TGTGCCAGCAGCTTTTCAAATGAGCAGGGGGGGACCATATATTTT. It translates to CASSFSNEQGGTIYF.

This clone occurred many times. V gene TRBV5-6 combines with J gene TRBJ2-2, with D unclear. V lost 0 bases and J lost 7, with 13 bases in between. CDR3 length equals 15 residues. Germline CDR1 SGHDT, CDR2 YYEEEE. Written as DNA, the CDR3 is TGTGCCAGCAGCTTGGTACGGATTGATGGCGGGGAGCTGTTTTTT. The encoded protein is CASSLVRIDGGELFF. The full variable domain, in which reference TRBV5-6 and TRBJ2-2 provide the parts outside the CDR3, is DAGVTQSPTHLIKTRGQQVTLRCSPKSGHDTVSWYQQALGQGPQFIFQYYEEEERQRGNFPDRFSGHQFPNYSSELNVNALLLGDSALYLCASSLVRIDGGELFFGEGSRLTVL.

The V call is TRBV6-1, the J call TRBJ2-5; weak D call: TRBD1 (5 bases). CDR1 is MNHNS and CDR2 is SASEGT in the germline V gene. V was cut by 2 bases and J by 2 bases, with 9 bases left in between. This CDR3 spans 14 amino acids. CDR3 coding DNA: TGTGCCAGCAGTGAACTGGGGCCTCAAGAGACCCAGTACTTC. Its protein product is CASSELGPQETQYF.

The chain uses TRBV28 and TRBJ1-3; 11 bases map to TRBD1. V shed 3 bases, J shed 4 bases, and the junction held 11 bases outside the gene matches. This CDR3 spans 18 amino acids. Per germline, CDR1 MDHEN and CDR2 SYDVKM. The CDR3 sequence is CASSLDRGRGTVGNTIYF. CDR3 nucleotides: TGTGCCAGCAGTTTGGACAGGGGGCGCGGCACGGTCGGAAACACCATATATTTT.

V is TRBV28 and J is TRBJ1-1; 8 bases match TRBD1. The J segment lost 4 bases and the V segment lost 5 bases, leaving 12 bases of the junction unmatched. The CDR3 contains 16 residues. Germline CDR1 reads MDHEN; CDR2 reads SYDVKM. The CDR3 sequence is CASSIGQGSSATEAFF. CDR3 nucleotides: TGTGCCAGCAGTATAGGACAGGGCTCGTCCGCCACTGAAGCTTTCTTT.

V gene TRBV30 combines with J gene TRBJ1-1; 7 bases align to TRBD1. This CDR3 comprises 13 residues. After removal of 2 bases from V and 4 bases from J, the junction contained 4 bases not matched to a gene. Germline V CDR1 and CDR2: GTSNPN, SVGIG (reference sequence). The chain's CDR3 is CAWSTRGPTEAFF. CDR3 sequence (DNA): TGTGCCTGGAGTACGAGGGGGCCCACTGAAGCTTTCTTT.

The chain links TRBV19 to TRBJ2-2; 8 nucleotides align to TRBD1. CDR1 is LNHDA and CDR2 is SQIVND in the germline V gene (reference sequence). J was trimmed by 7 bases and V by 7 bases; bases with no gene match: 5. This CDR3 is built from 13 residues. In nucleotides, the CDR3 is TGTGCCAGTACCACTACAGGGGGCGGGGAGCTGTTTTTT. Its translation is CASTTTGGGELFF.

This chain connects TRBV6-6 to TRBJ2-5; either TRBD1 or TRBD2 may fit D (5 bases each). This CDR3 is 15 amino acids long. CDR1 and CDR2 from the germline V gene are MNHNY and SVGAGI (reference sequence). V lost 0 bases and J 5 bases, leaving 13 bases between the germline ends. Written as DNA, the CDR3 is TGTGCCAGCAGTTACTCATTGGGGGTCGGGGAGACCCAGTACTTC. Its translation is CASSYSLGVGETQYF.

J is TRBJ2-7 and V is TRBV7-3; D is unresolved. V was shortened by 2 bases and J by 2 bases, with 13 bases between the two germline ends. Germline CDR1 SGHTA, CDR2 FQGTGA. This CDR3 has 15 residues. This chain's CDR3 is CASSLASGPTYEQYF. CDR3 coding DNA: TGTGCCAGCAGCTTAGCCTCGGGCCCAACCTACGAGCAGTACTTC.

This clone was picked up a small number of times. The chain combines TRBV29-1 with TRBJ2-7; D could derive from TRBD1 or TRBD2 (5 bases each). This CDR3 has 14 residues. CDR1 is SQVTM and CDR2 is ANQGSEA in the germline V gene. V lost 7 bases and J 3 bases, leaving 19 bases between the germline ends. The CDR3 spells CSASTWGTNYEQYF. In nucleotides, the CDR3 is TGCAGCGCCTCAACCTGGGGGACGAACTACGAGCAGTACTTC.

With regard to this clone: This CDR3 is also generated by other DNA sequences in the sample. The CDR3 loop is CAWSVGDSGNTIYF. Here the CDR3 DNA reads TGTGCCTGGAGTGTCGGGGACTCTGGAAACACCATATATTTT. The chain is built from TRBV30 and TRBJ1-3; D call uncertain. V lost 0 bases and J lost 0, with 6 bases in between. The CDR3 is 14 amino acids. CDR1 and CDR2 (germline): GTSNPN, SVGIG (reference sequence). Variable domain in full (rest from reference TRBV30 and TRBJ1-3): SQTIHQWPATLVQPVGSPLSLECTVEGTSNPNLYWYRQAAGRGLQLLFYSVGIGQISSEVPQNLSASRPQDRQFILSSKKLLLSDSGFYLCAWSVGDSGNTIYFGEGSWLTVV.

The chain couples TRBV19 to TRBJ1-2; the D is unclear. Germline V lookup: CDR1 LNHDA, CDR2 SQIVND (reference sequence). There are 14 residues in the CDR3. V was trimmed by 0 bases and J by 4 bases, leaving 9 bases between them. The chain's CDR3 is CASSIDSTVYGYTF. The CDR3 coding sequence is TGTGCCAGTAGTATAGATAGCACAGTCTATGGCTACACCTTC.

This clone occurred a few times. The rearrangement uses TRBV5-1 and TRBJ2-7; 9 bases match TRBD1. From germline, CDR1 is SGHRS and CDR2 YFSETQ. The CDR3 has 15 residues. With V trimmed by 2 bases and J by 2 bases, 5 bases remained unmatched. The CDR3 DNA is TGCGCCAGCAGCTTACAGACAGGGGGTACCTACGAGCAGTACTTC. Translated: CASSLQTGGTYEQYF.

V gene TRBV4-1 combines with J gene TRBJ2-7; 7 bases agree with TRBD1. The CDR3 is 17 residues long. The germline CDR1 and CDR2 sequences are MGHRA and YSYEKL. The junction had 11 bases not matched to a gene; V was cut back by 0 bases and J by 3 bases. The CDR3 sequence: CASSQDQVRTGYYEQYF. CDR3 in DNA: TGCGCCAGCAGCCAAGATCAGGTTCGGACAGGCTACTACGAGCAGTACTTC.

The CDR3 DNA reads as TGTGCAAGTCGCTTAGTCACAGGGGGTAACGGTGGCTACACCTTC. Its protein product is CASRLVTGGNGGYTF. The chain joins TRBV12-2 to TRBJ1-2; TRBD1 reflects the table's D call only, with no check against the DNA. TRBV12-2 has pseudogene status. This CDR3 is 15 amino acids long.

The chain has TRBV28 and TRBJ1-1; D not resolved. Trimming took 3 bases from V and 3 from J, leaving 14 bases between them. The length of the CDR3 is 15 residues. CDR1 MDHEN and CDR2 SYDVKM come from the germline V gene. This chain's CDR3 is CASSFIPASYTEAFF. The CDR3 nucleotides read TGTGCCAGCAGTTTTATCCCGGCTAGTTACACTGAAGCTTTCTTT.

This chain uses TRBV28 with TRBJ1-2; TRBD1 matches at 9 bases. The CDR3 covers 13 residues. J gave up 11 bases and V 5 bases, and 9 bases lay outside the gene matches. The germline CDR1 and CDR2 sequences are MDHEN and SYDVKM. The CDR3: CASSPPGQGLYTF. The CDR3 bases are TGTGCCAGCAGTCCCCCGGGACAGGGCCTGTACACCTTC.

The V gene is TRBV5-1, the J gene TRBJ2-5, with 8 bases identical to TRBD2. The CDR3 sequence is 16 residues long. Germline values: CDR1 SGHRS, CDR2 YFSETQ. Trimming removed 0 bases from V and 2 bases from J; junction bases left unmatched: 6. CDR3 sequence (DNA): TGCGCCAGCAGCTTGGGGTCCACTAGCGGACAAGAGACCCAGTACTTC. Translating it yields CASSLGSTSGQETQYF.

The V call is TRBV21-1, the J call TRBJ2-7; the table's TRBD2 call for D was not verified on the DNA. TRBV21-1 corresponds to a pseudogene. This CDR3 region has 15 residues. The CDR3, as DNA: TGTGCCAGCAGCGCACTCCTGGGCGGGTACTACGAGCAGTACTTC. It is translated as CASSALLGGYYEQYF.

The CDR3 nucleotides are TGTGCCAGTAGTATCTTTGGACAGGGTGGAGAGACCCAGTACTTC. Translation gives CASSIFGQGGETQYF. V is TRBV19 and J is TRBJ2-5, with 8 positions matching TRBD1. The germline V gene has CDR1 LNHDA and CDR2 SQIVND (reference sequence). The V segment lost 3 bases and the J segment 4 bases; nucleotides outside the gene matches: 7. The CDR3 totals 15 residues.

J is TRBJ2-3 and V is TRBV10-2; D is possibly TRBD2 (5 bases). V was pared by 4 bases and J by 6 bases, with 23 bases between. Germline assignment: CDR1 WSHSY and CDR2 SAAADI. The CDR3 sequence is 17 residues long. CDR3 DNA sequence: TGCGCCAGCAGTGGTGGGGTAGCGCCACAAGGTGGGGATACGCAGTATTTT. This codes for CASSGGVAPQGGDTQYF.

The chain is built from TRBV11-2 and TRBJ1-1; tentatively, D is TRBD1 (5 bases). Between the trimmed V and J ends, which lost 2 bases and 1 base, there was a span of 14 bases. CDR3 length: 16 residues. CDR1 and CDR2 (germline): SGHAT, FQNNGV. CDR3 sequence: CASSLRFRQKNTEAFF. The DNA of the CDR3 is TGTGCCAGCAGCTTAAGATTCAGACAGAAGAACACTGAAGCTTTCTTT.

A few counts support this clone. The chain recombines TRBV7-9 with TRBJ1-2, with 7 bases that match TRBD1. V lost 1 base, J lost 3 bases, and 5 bases stayed unmatched. The CDR3 extends over 15 amino acids. CDR1 and CDR2 (germline): SEHNR, FQNEAQ (reference sequence). The CDR3 sequence is CASSLEPGQHYGYTF. The CDR3 DNA reads as TGTGCCAGCAGCTTAGAACCGGGACAGCACTATGGCTACACCTTC.

The V and J genes are TRBV20-1 and TRBJ2-1, with 10 bases lining up with TRBD2. The CDR3 loop spans 11 amino acids. V shed 6 bases, J shed 15 bases, and the junction held 8 bases outside the gene matches. Germline V gives CDR1 DFQATT, CDR2 SNEGSKA (reference sequence). This CDR3 reads CSASTSGDAFF. The CDR3 DNA is TGCAGTGCCTCAACTAGCGGGGATGCGTTCTTC.

This clone has only a few counts. The V and J genes are TRBV7-9 and TRBJ2-1, with D unclear. V was cut by 2 bases and J by 4 bases, with 3 bases left in between. CDR3 length: 12 residues. Germline-derived CDR1 and CDR2 are SEHNR and FQNEAQ (reference sequence). In nucleotides, the CDR3 is TGTGCCAGCAGCTTAACGTACAATGAGCAGTTCTTC. Amino acid sequence: CASSLTYNEQFF.

The chain carries TRBV29-1 and TRBJ2-7; TRBD2 might be the D (5 bases). From germline, CDR1 is SQVTM and CDR2 ANQGSEA. V was pared by 5 bases and J by 3 bases, with 14 bases between. This CDR3 contains 13 residues. Written as DNA, the CDR3 is TGCAGCGTTATCGGGGAGTGGTACTACGAGCAGTACTTC. Protein product: CSVIGEWYYEQYF.

This clone has only one observation. The chain is built from TRBV7-2 and TRBJ1-2; TRBD1 might be the D (6 bases). CDR3 length equals 15 residues. V was clipped by 0 bases and J by 3 bases, with 11 bases between them. Germline V lookup: CDR1 SGHTA, CDR2 FQGNSA. CDR3 amino acids: CASSLASGGDYGYTF. DNA for the CDR3: TGTGCCAGCAGCTTAGCGAGCGGGGGCGACTATGGCTACACCTTC. Together with reference TRBV7-2 and TRBJ1-2, the CDR3 gives the full variable domain: GAGVSQSPSNKVTEKGKDVELRCDPISGHTALYWYRQSLGQGLEFLIYFQGNSAPDKSGLPSDRFSAERTGGSVSTLTIQRTQQEDSAVYLCASSLASGGDYGYTFGSGTRLTVV.

The rearrangement joins TRBV2 to TRBJ2-5; TRBD2 might be the D (7 bases). There are 14 residues in the CDR3. The germline V gene has CDR1 SNHLY and CDR2 FYNNEI. Trimming left V 5 bases short and J 2 bases short, with 12 bases between. The CDR3 loop reads CASSWGRGQETQYF. The CDR3 DNA sequence: TGTGCCAGCAGTTGGGGGAGGGGGCAAGAGACCCAGTACTTC.

The chain links TRBV19 to TRBJ1-5; D remains unclear. The CDR3 runs to 16 residues. Trimming took off 0 bases at V and 1 base at J, with 10 bases between the two ends. In germline, CDR1 is LNHDA, CDR2 SQIVND (reference sequence). The CDR3 reads CASSIDGGWSNQPQHF. As DNA, the CDR3 is TGTGCCAGTAGTATAGACGGCGGTTGGAGCAATCAGCCCCAGCATTTT.

Comments on this clone: Possible read error: a much larger clone is one base away. V and J are TRBV30 and TRBJ1-1; D is unresolved. The V gene's germline CDR1 is GTSNPN and CDR2 SVGIG (reference sequence). This CDR3 contains 13 residues. The V and J ends lost 0 bases and 5 bases respectively, with 10 bases between them. CDR3 DNA: TGTGCCTGGAGTGTAGTACTAGTAACTGAAGCTTTCTTT. This sequence encodes CAWSVVLVTEAFF.

The DNA of the CDR3 is TGTGCCAGCAGCTTGCCTGGAGCCTCGGGTGAGACCCAGTACTTC. Residues: CASSLPGASGETQYF. V gene TRBV5-4 combines with J gene TRBJ2-5; D not resolved. Deletions cut 1 base from V and 5 bases from J, with 15 bases between. The CDR3 has 15 residues. Germline V CDR1 and CDR2: SGHNT, YYREEE (reference sequence). The entire variable domain, with the rest obtained from reference TRBV5-4 and TRBJ2-5, is as follows: ETGVTQSPTHLIKTRGQQVTLRCSSQSGHNTVSWYQQALGQGPQFIFQYYREEENGRGNFPPRFSGLQFPNYSSELNVNALELDDSALYLCASSLPGASGETQYFGPGTRLLVL.